This record covers a single T cell receptor beta chain. Its recognized antigen is unknown. No quality values exist for individual bases; no much larger clone is one base distant. The library was prepared using the immunoSEQ multiplex PCR assay. For the multiplex PCR, a mixture combining 60 forward primers for TCR Vbeta segments and 13 reverse primers for TCR Jbeta segments was used. A multiplex PCR assay on genomic DNA amplified the CDR3 region of rearranged TCR beta genes. On the Illumina HiSeq System, the amplified TCR beta libraries were sequenced as 87-base-pair reads. On the authors' methods: In a later analysis, tens of millions of unique TCR beta chains were counted across the approximately 670 repertoires, and approximately 9.9 million of these chains were shared by at least two donors. A nearest-neighbor algorithm error-corrected the raw reads and collapsed the reads into unique sequences, merging closely related sequences to remove PCR and sequencing errors. CDR3 sequences were aligned to IMGT reference sequences to assign V, D and J gene segments. For a sequence to be retained, a match of at least six nucleotides was required to both a V gene segment and a J gene segment. A rearrangement counted as productive if the CDR3 had no stop codons and remained in frame with V and J, and every other rearrangement counted as non-productive. CDR3 was defined according to IMGT convention as the region running from the second conserved V-encoded cysteine to the conserved J-encoded phenylalanine. Sequences without an unambiguous match to a single V gene segment were excluded from the earlier analysis of about 600 of the donors. In an earlier analysis of some 590 of the donors, V segments were called functional above 56.7% productive rearrangements and were called segregating when the between-donor standard deviation exceeded 5%. To diagnose cytomegalovirus status from the catalog of TCR beta chain sequences, a statistical classification framework was built. In a later analysis, TCR nucleotide sequences were compared against IMGT/GENE-DB human TR gene sequences so that V and J genes could be assigned. In a later analysis, CDR3 sequences and most-parsimonious VDJ recombination scenarios were assigned using the TCRdist pipeline. A later analysis defined each TCR beta chain by its CDR3 amino acid sequence plus V-gene family, and excluded reads lacking a unique V-gene family. In a later analysis, 450 to 600 highly shared, low-generation-probability nucleotide sequences were removed to address suspected cross-contamination and a sequencing artifact. In a later analysis, a clonal expansion index for each public chain was calculated from normalized within-repertoire ranks of inferred template counts. Generation probabilities in a later analysis came from a VDJ recombination model fitted to out-of-frame rearrangements, and those results were checked against IGoR. In a later analysis, TCR-TCR, TCR-HLA and TCR-CMV co-occurrence was scored with hypergeometric tests, and a repertoire-size bias correction was applied to TCR pairs. A later analysis estimated false discovery rates by permuting HLA or CMV assignments 20 times. In a later analysis, co-occurring TCRs were grouped with DBSCAN, and TCRdist sequence similarity was added when clustering was performed within HLA-allele-positive subsets. For co-occurrence clustering, repertoires with fewer than 30,000 or more than 120,000 public chains were excluded, along with 4 to 6 repertoires with anomalous nucleotide sharing. TCRdb limited this immuneACCESS table to in-frame rearrangements with V and J called. A share of clones is missing; checked studies link under half to unresolved V genes, and the rest is unexplained. Clone size and V and J calls were adopted from that table, with D and trimming inferred from the DNA. The sample table holds about 110,000 clones, of which 75% to 90% were seen once. 6.5% to 7% of the sample is taken by the ten largest.

The cohort consisted of approximately 670 healthy bone marrow donors. At the time of sampling, every cohort member was nominally healthy, though immune exposures that went unrecorded were likely present. The donor was CMV seropositive and belonged to the group of 250 to 350 seropositive cohort members. A peripheral blood sample was collected from each donor, and TCR beta sequencing was performed on peripheral blood mononuclear cells. The Qiagen DNeasy Blood Extraction Kit was used to extract genomic DNA from the blood cell samples. This sample is part of a study of cytomegalovirus exposure and HLA in healthy donors (dated by TCRdb to about 2017). Looking at the study overall: In an earlier analysis of approximately 640 of the donors, about 260 Gb of sequence data and just under 120 million unique TCR beta sequences from some 170 million T cells were reported. HLA typing covered class I and class II loci at four-digit resolution. In addition to the first cohort of 650 to 800 subjects, a separate validation cohort of under 150 different subjects was used. A later genetic analysis took genome-wide SNP genotypes for about 55% of the roughly 670 donors and used that subset as a discovery cohort. Donor age, sex, ethnicity and CMV serostatus were compiled alongside the repertoire data. Typing coverage varied by locus: roughly 629-630 donors for A, B, C, DRB1 and DQB1; approximately 560 for DQA1; over 600 for DPA1; some 470 for DPB1. An earlier analysis of roughly 600 of the donors used high-throughput TCR beta sequencing to judge whether each TCR beta V gene segment behaved as functional or pseudogenic. The study aimed to test whether cataloging public T cell receptors could reveal signatures of past pathogen exposure. Of the approximately 400 genotyped donors, around 81% fell in the genetic ancestry cluster associated with self-reported Caucasian donors. The study combined high-throughput TCR immunosequencing, statistical association of individual TCRs with disease status, and machine learning to predict cytomegalovirus infection status. An early release covering just under 650 HLA-typed donors comprised about 320 gigabases of sequencing data and around 85 million unique TCR sequences. A later analysis re-analyzed previously published TCR beta repertoires from 600 to 850 donors and added high-resolution HLA genotyping to study TCR occurrence patterns. Several DR-DQ haplotypes were handled as single units for association and clustering, since linkage in the cohort was strong. Among some 410 genotyped donors of the cohort, an average of roughly 230,000 unique TCR beta nucleotide sequences was sequenced per donor, of which roughly 17% were non-productive. The later analysis used no new phenotypic data to find candidate immune exposures, relying instead on TCR beta sequences and their occurrence across donors. All discovery cohort repertoires had been generated on a single sequencing platform. The T cell repertoires of around 730 subjects were profiled by immunosequencing and related to cytomegalovirus serostatus.

Overall study results and their limits: Because some donors lacked HLA typing at each locus, the association tests relied only on the typed subset. Cytomegalovirus status was reported to be diagnosed by the classifier with high specificity and sensitivity in both the original and validation cohorts. A group of highly shared sequence variants was considered likely to be a technical artifact of the sequencing pipeline. A later genetic analysis associated a missense DCLRE1C variant with V-gene and J-gene trimming of TCR beta chains, and an independent cohort replicated the association. Compared with the approximately 700-donor mean, donors in an Asian-associated ancestry cluster had fewer N-insertions in productive TCRs, according to a later genetic analysis. In the study, some 180 TCR beta chains were listed as associated with cytomegalovirus. Correlated functional status among segregating V segments might reflect linkage disequilibrium, but an unknown experimental factor could not be ruled out. Some 15 rarely observed V segments, including chromosome 9 orphons, were excluded from the earlier analysis of almost 600 of the donors because counts were too low. Several of the top co-occurrence clusters appeared to be linked to parvovirus B19, influenza, CMV and Epstein-Barr virus, according to a later analysis. The authors suggested that the approach could potentially be generalized to other disease states and immunological phenotypes. A few of the identified cytomegalovirus-associated TCR beta chains were confirmed in vitro to be specific for cytomegalovirus antigens. Across donors, most TCR sequences were observed very rarely, whereas some public TCRs were present in many individuals. Roughly uniform sequencing depth across donors was assumed in presence/absence analyses, although this assumption may not hold. A further reported finding was that TCR beta sequences accurately predicted the HLA-A and HLA-B alleles for most subjects in the first cohort. In a later analysis, HLA-associated TCR beta chains were found to be more clonally expanded and to have lower generation probabilities than equally common non-associated chains. In an earlier analysis of approximately 590 of the donors, most TCR beta V segments appeared in productive rearrangements about 90% or about 30% of the time, broadly matching IMGT annotations. In a later analysis, most CMV-associated TCR beta chains were found to appear HLA-restricted, with HLA associations seemingly driven largely by CMV exposure. Only TCR beta chains were sequenced in this cohort, and the absence of alpha or paired-chain data limited detectable features. According to a later analysis, TCR association rates differed among HLA loci, with DRB1 alleles showing the most associated TCRs and HLA-C alleles showing the fewest. Immune exposure information for the cohort was limited to CMV serostatus. Because the 87-base-pair reads could not distinguish some IMGT-functional V segments, including TRBV6-2 and TRBV6-3, those segments were excluded. In a later analysis, around 15,000 TCR beta sequences were associated with specific HLA alleles at a false discovery rate of 0.05. When HLA alleles, especially DR and DQ, strongly co-occurred, attributing TCR associations to individual alleles was difficult.

At the junction V is shortened by 2 bases and J by 7 bases; bases outside the gene matches: 8. Reading from cysteine to phenylalanine, the CDR3 counts 16 amino acids. Only the CDR3 region is kept as DNA, spanning 48 bases read in frame from base 1. The germline V gene (reference sequence) gives CDR1 as SGHNT and CDR2 as YYREEE. Sequences were obtained from PBMCs. This TCR was recovered from a man in his thirties or forties in good health and CMV-seropositive. Recombination connected TRBV5-4 to TRBJ1-6, with 8 junctional bases fitting TRBD1. The CDR3: CASSFGTGFGNSPLHF. The nucleotides are TGTGCCAGCAGCTTTGGGACAGGCTTTGGAAATTCACCCCTCCACTTT. The entire variable domain, with the stretches around the CDR3 drawn from the reference TRBV5-4 and TRBJ1-6 proteins, is ETGVTQSPTHLIKTRGQQVTLRCSSQSGHNTVSWYQQALGQGPQFIFQYYREEENGRGNFPPRFSGLQFPNYSSELNVNALELDDSALYLCASSFGTGFGNSPLHFGNGTRLTVT.